The T cell receptor (beta chain) described here comes from a study of blood T cell repertoires in COVID-19. On the study more broadly: Samples representing acute and convalescent COVID-19 were sourced from the United States, Italy and Spain. Sources were T cells, B-cell-depleted T cells, or PBMCs; the material itself was cDNA or gDNA.

How the authors handled the data: Amplifying reference gene primers gave estimates of nucleated cell counts. Profiled with immunoSEQ multiplex PCR; TCRdb holds only in-frame clones, not every one. Clone size and V and J calls were adopted from that table, with D and trimming inferred from the DNA. In the table there are about 290,000 clones, roughly 80% of which are singletons. The CDR3 extends over 15 amino acids. Trimming removed 5 bases from V and 5 bases from J; junction bases left unmatched: 5. CDR1 is MNHEY, CDR2 SVGAGI, per germline. The chain is built from TRBV6-5 and TRBJ2-5, with TRBD2 matching 13 bases. Sample: peripheral blood. This clonotype originated in a woman between 45 and 60 years old with active or convalescent COVID-19. DNA of the CDR3: TGTGCCAGCAGTCGGACTAGCGGGAGTATGGAGACCCAGTACTTC. Protein product: CASSRTSGSMETQYF.